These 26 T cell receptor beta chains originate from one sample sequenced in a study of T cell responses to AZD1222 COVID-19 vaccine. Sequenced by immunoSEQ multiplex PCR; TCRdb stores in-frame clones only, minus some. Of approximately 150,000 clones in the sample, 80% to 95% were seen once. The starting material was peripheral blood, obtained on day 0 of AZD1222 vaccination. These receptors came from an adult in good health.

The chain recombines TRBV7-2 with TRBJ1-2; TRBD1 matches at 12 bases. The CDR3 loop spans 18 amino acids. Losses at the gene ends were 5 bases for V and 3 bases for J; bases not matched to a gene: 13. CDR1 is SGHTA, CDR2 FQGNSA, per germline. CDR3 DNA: TGTGCCAGCAGCCATGAAAGGGGACAGGGGGCGTTTTACTATGGCTACACCTTC. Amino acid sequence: CASSHERGQGAFYYGYTF.

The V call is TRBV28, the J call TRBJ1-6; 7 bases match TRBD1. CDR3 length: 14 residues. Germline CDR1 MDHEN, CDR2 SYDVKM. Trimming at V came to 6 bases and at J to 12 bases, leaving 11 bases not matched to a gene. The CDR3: CASSRPGQPEPLHF. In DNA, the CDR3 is TGTGCCAGCAGCCGACCGGGACAGCCAGAACCCCTCCACTTT.

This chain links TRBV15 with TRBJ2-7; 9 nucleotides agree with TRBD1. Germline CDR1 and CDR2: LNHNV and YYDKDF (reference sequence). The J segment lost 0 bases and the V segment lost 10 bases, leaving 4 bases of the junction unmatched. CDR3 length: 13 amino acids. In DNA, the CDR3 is TGTGCCATTAAACAGGGGGCCTCCTACGAGCAGTACTTC. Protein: CAIKQGASYEQYF.

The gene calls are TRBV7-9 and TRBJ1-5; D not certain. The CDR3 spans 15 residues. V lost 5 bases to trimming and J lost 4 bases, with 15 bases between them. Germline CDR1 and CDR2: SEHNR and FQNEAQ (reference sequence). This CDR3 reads CASSPEGSGNQPQHF. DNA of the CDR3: TGTGCCAGCAGCCCGGAAGGGAGTGGAAATCAGCCCCAGCATTTT.

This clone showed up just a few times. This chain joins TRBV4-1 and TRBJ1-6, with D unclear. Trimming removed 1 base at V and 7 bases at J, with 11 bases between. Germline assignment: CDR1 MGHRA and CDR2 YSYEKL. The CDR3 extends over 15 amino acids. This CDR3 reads CASSQGIIGNSPLHF. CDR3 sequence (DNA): TGCGCCAGCAGCCAAGGGATTATTGGCAATTCACCCCTCCACTTT.

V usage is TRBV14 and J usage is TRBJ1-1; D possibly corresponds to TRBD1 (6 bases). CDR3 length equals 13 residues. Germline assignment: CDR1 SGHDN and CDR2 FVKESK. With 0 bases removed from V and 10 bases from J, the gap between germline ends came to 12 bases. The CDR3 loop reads CASSQDRGLTAFF. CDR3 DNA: TGTGCCAGCAGCCAAGACAGGGGTTTAACAGCTTTCTTT.

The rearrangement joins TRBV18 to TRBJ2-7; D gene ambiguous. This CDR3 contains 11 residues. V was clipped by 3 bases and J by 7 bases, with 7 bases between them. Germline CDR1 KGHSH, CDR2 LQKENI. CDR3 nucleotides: TGTGCCAGCTCACCCCTCTTGGAGCAGTACTTC. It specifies CASSPLLEQYF.

In DNA form, the CDR3 reads TGCGCCAGCAGCTTGGACCAGGGTAACTATGGCTACACCTTC. This codes for CASSLDQGNYGYTF. The chain employs TRBV5-1 and TRBJ1-2; possible D gene TRBD1, 5 bases. Trimming left V 0 bases short and J 1 base short, with 7 bases between. In germline, CDR1 is SGHRS, CDR2 YFSETQ. This CDR3 has 14 residues.

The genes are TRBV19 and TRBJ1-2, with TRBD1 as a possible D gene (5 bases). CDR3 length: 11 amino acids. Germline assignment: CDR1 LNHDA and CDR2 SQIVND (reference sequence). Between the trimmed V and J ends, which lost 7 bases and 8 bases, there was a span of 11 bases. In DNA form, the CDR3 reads TGTGCCAGTATCGGGGACCGCGGCTACACCTTC. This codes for CASIGDRGYTF.

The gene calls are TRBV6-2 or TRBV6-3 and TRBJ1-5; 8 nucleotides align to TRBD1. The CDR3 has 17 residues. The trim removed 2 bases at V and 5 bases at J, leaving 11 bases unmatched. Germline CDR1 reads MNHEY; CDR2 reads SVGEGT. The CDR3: CASSYPSRSGGDQPQHF. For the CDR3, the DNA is TGTGCCAGCAGTTACCCCTCCCGGTCAGGGGGCGATCAGCCCCAGCATTTT.

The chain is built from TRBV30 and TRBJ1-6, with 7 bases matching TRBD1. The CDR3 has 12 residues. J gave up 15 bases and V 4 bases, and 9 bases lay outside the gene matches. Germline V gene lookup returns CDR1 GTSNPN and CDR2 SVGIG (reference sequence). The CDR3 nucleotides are TGTGCCTGGACCGCCCAGGGGGAATACCTCCACTTT. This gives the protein CAWTAQGEYLHF. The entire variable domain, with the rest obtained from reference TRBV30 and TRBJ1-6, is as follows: SQTIHQWPATLVQPVGSPLSLECTVEGTSNPNLYWYRQAAGRGLQLLFYSVGIGQISSEVPQNLSASRPQDRQFILSSKKLLLSDSGFYLCAWTAQGEYLHFGNGTRLTVT.

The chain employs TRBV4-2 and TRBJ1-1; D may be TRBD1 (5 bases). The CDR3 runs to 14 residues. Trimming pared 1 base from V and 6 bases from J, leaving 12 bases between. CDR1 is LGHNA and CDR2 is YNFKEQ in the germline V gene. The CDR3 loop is CASSQAGPGAEAFF. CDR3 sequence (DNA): TGTGCCAGCAGCCAAGCAGGGCCGGGGGCTGAAGCTTTCTTT.

The DNA for the CDR3 is TGTGCCAGCAGCGTGACTAGCGGGTCCACCGGGGAGCTGTTTTTT. It specifies CASSVTSGSTGELFF. The chain is built from TRBV7-3 and TRBJ2-2; TRBD2 matches 10 bases. V lost 5 bases to trimming and J lost 4 bases; unmatched junction nucleotides: 4. The CDR3 runs 15 residues. The germline CDR1 and CDR2 sequences are SGHTA and FQGTGA.

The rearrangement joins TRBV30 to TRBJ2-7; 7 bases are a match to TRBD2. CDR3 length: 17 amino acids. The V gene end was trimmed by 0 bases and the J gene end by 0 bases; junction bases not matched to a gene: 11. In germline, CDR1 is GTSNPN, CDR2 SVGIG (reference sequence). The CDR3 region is CAWSVRGWGRASYEQYF. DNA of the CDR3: TGTGCCTGGAGTGTAAGAGGCTGGGGGAGGGCCTCCTACGAGCAGTACTTC. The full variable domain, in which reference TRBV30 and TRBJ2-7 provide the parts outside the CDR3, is SQTIHQWPATLVQPVGSPLSLECTVEGTSNPNLYWYRQAAGRGLQLLFYSVGIGQISSEVPQNLSASRPQDRQFILSSKKLLLSDSGFYLCAWSVRGWGRASYEQYFGPGTRLTVT.

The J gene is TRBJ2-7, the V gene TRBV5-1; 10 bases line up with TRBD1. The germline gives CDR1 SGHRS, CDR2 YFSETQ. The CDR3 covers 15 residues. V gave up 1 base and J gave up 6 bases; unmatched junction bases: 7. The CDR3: CASSLNSDRGGEQYF. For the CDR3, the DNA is TGCGCCAGCAGCTTGAATTCGGACAGGGGGGGCGAGCAGTACTTC. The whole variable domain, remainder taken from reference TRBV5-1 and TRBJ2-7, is KAGVTQTPRYLIKTRGQQVTLSCSPISGHRSVSWYQQTPGQGLQFLFEYFSETQRNKGNFPGRFSGRQFSNSRSEMNVSTLELGDSALYLCASSLNSDRGGEQYFGPGTRLTVT.

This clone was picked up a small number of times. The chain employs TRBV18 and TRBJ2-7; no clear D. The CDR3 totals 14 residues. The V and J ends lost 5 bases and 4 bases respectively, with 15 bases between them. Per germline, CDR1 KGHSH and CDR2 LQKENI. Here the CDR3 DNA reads TGTGCCAGCTCATCCCAGACATTAACGTACGAGCAGTACTTC. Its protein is CASSSQTLTYEQYF. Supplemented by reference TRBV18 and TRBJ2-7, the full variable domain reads NAGVMQNPRHLVRRRGQEARLRCSPMKGHSHVYWYRQLPEEGLKFMVYLQKENIIDESGMPKERFSAEFPKEGPSILRIQQVVRGDSAAYFCASSSQTLTYEQYFGPGTRLTVT.

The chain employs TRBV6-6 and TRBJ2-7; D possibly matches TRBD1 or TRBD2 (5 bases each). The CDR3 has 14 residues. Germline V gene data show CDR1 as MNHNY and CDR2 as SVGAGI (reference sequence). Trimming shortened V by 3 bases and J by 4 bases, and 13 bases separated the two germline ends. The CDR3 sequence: CASSYEGTVYEQYF. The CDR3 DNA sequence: TGTGCCAGCAGTTATGAGGGGACGGTTTACGAGCAGTACTTC.

CDR3 bases: TGTGCCAGCTCACCAACCAAGGACAGGGATCCCCTCCACTTT. Translating gives CASSPTKDRDPLHF. The gene calls are TRBV18 and TRBJ1-6; 8 bases align to TRBD1. Trimming cost V 2 bases and J 13 bases; bases outside gene matches: 7. From germline, CDR1 is KGHSH and CDR2 LQKENI. The CDR3 sequence is 14 residues long.

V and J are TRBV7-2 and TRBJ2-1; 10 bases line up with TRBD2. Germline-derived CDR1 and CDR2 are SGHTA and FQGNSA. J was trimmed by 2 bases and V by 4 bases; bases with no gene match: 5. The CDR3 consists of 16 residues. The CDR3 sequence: CASSSGLAVTYNEQFF. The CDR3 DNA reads TGTGCCAGCAGCTCCGGACTAGCGGTGACCTACAATGAGCAGTTCTTC.

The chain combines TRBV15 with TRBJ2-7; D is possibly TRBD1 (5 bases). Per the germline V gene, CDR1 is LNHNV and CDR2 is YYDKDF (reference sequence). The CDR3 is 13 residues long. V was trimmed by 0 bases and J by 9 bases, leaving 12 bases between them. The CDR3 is CATSREGQGRQYF. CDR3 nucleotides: TGTGCCACCAGCAGAGAGGGGCAGGGAAGGCAGTACTTC.

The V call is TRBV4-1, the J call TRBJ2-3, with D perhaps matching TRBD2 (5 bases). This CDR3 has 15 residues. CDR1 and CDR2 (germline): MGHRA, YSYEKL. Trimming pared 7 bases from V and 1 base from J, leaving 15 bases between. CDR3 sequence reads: CASTSFFGGTDTQYF. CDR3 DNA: TGCGCCAGCACTTCATTTTTCGGGGGCACAGATACGCAGTATTTT.

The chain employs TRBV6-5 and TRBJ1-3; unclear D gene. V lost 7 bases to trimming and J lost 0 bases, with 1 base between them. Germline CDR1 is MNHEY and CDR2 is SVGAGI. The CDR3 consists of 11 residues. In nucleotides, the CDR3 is TGTGCCAGCACCTCTGGAAACACCATATATTTT. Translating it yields CASTSGNTIYF.

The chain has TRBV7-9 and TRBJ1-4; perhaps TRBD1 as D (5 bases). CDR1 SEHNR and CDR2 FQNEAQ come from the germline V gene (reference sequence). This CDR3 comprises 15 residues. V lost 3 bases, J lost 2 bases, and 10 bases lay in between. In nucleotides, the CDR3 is TGTGCCAGCAGCTTTCGACAGAGTACTAATGAAAAACTGTTTTTT. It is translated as CASSFRQSTNEKLFF.

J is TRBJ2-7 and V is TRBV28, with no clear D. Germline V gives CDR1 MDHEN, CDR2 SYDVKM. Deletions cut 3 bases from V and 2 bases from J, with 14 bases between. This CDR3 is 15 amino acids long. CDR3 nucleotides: TGTGCCAGCAGTTTTTCTCTTAAGACAACCTACGAGCAGTACTTC. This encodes CASSFSLKTTYEQYF.

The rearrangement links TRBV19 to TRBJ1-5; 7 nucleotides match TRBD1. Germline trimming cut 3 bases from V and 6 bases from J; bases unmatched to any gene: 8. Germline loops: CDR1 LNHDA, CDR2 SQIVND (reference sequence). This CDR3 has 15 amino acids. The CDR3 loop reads CASSIRTGFGQPQHF. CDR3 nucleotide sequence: TGTGCCAGTAGTATCCGGACAGGATTCGGTCAGCCCCAGCATTTT.

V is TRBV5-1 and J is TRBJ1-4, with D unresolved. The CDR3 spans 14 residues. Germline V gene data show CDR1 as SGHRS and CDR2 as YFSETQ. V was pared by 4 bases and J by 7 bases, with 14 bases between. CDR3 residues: CASSPAPPVEKLFF. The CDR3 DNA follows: TGCGCCAGCAGCCCCGCCCCACCCGTTGAAAAACTGTTTTTT.